These 21 T cell receptor beta chains were all obtained from the same sample, sequenced in a study of T cells in Graves' hyperthyroidism and ophthalmopathy. What was amplified from RNA transcripts were TCR beta CDR3 regions. HTBI primers drove first-round RT-PCR of the TCR CDR3. TCRdb fed the multiplex PCR reads into MiXCR, producing one record per CDR3 protein. The top ten clones hold approximately 8.6% of a sample with 250,000 to 300,000 distinct CDR3 sequences, about 14% of them seen once. Input material: blood. The origin of the receptors is a woman under 40 with Graves' hyperthyroidism that later progressed to Graves' ophthalmopathy.

In its sample, this clonotype was seen a few times. The CDR3 nucleotides read TGTGCCTGGAGAGACCCGGACAGGGGGGTAGATACGCAGTATTTT. Its translation: CAWRDPDRGVDTQYF. The chain carries TRBV30 and TRBJ2-3; 10 nucleotides line up with TRBD1. Losses at the gene ends were 3 bases for V and 5 bases for J; bases not matched to a gene: 8. Per germline, CDR1 GTSNPN and CDR2 SVGIG (reference sequence). The CDR3 covers 15 residues. Full variable domain (missing parts from reference TRBV30 and TRBJ2-3): SQTIHQWPATLVQPVGSPLSLECTVEGTSNPNLYWYRQAAGRGLQLLFYSVGIGQISSEVPQNLSASRPQDRQFILSSKKLLLSDSGFYLCAWRDPDRGVDTQYFGPGTRLTVL.

This clonotype was seen repeatedly, ten times or more. The chain joins TRBV9 to TRBJ2-7; D might be TRBD1 or TRBD2, each matching 5 bases. V was trimmed by 4 bases and J by 6 bases, leaving 20 bases between them. Germline lookup yields CDR1 SGDLS and CDR2 YYNGEE. The CDR3 spans 15 residues. CDR3 amino acids: CASSPDGGSLGEQYF. CDR3 nucleotide sequence: TGTGCCAGCAGCCCGGATGGGGGATCCTTGGGCGAGCAGTACTTC. Based on the CDR3 plus reference TRBV9 and TRBJ2-7, the full variable domain is DSGVTQTPKHLITATGQRVTLRCSPRSGDLSVYWYQQSLDQGLQFLIQYYNGEERAKGNILERFSAQQFPDLHSELNLSSLELGDSALYFCASSPDGGSLGEQYFGPGTRLTVT.

In this sample, this clonotype turned up many times. This chain uses TRBV6-5 with TRBJ2-3; the D is unclear. The CDR3 totals 14 residues. Germline values: CDR1 MNHEY, CDR2 SVGAGI. The V gene lost 0 bases and the J gene lost 2 bases, with 6 bases spanning the gap. The CDR3 DNA reads as TGTGCCAGCAGTTACTCGTCAGTCACAGATACGCAGTATTTT. Translation: CASSYSSVTDTQYF.

This clonotype was observed many times. V and J are TRBV3-1 and TRBJ2-3; D is perhaps TRBD1 (5 bases). Germline CDR1 LGHDT, CDR2 YNNKEL (reference sequence). Trimming cost V 1 base and J 7 bases, with 6 bases left between them. This CDR3 is built from 12 residues. CDR3 in amino acids: CASSQGGYTQYF. As DNA, the CDR3 is TGTGCCAGCAGCCAAGGGGGCTATACGCAGTATTTT.

Of note for this clonotype: The junction does not match germline at one end; this may be a read error. The genes are TRBV7-7 and TRBJ2-6; unclear D gene. The CDR3 has 15 residues. Germline CDR1 is SSHAT and CDR2 is FNYEAQ (reference sequence). The CDR3 region has the DNA TGTGCTAGCAGCTTAGAGTGGGGAGGGGCCAACGTCCTGACTTTC. Protein: CASSLEWGGANVLTF.

This clonotype was seen many times. This chain connects TRBV29-1 to TRBJ2-7, with D uncertain. V was cut by 3 bases and J by 0 bases, with 9 bases left in between. The CDR3 loop spans 13 amino acids. CDR1 and CDR2 from the germline V gene are SQVTM and ANQGSEA. In DNA form, the CDR3 reads TGCAGCGTTGAGACGGATACCTCCTACGAGCAGTACTTC. Amino acid sequence: CSVETDTSYEQYF.

The chain couples TRBV5-4 to TRBJ2-2; perhaps TRBD1 as D (5 bases). From germline, CDR1 is SGHNT and CDR2 YYREEE (reference sequence). Trimming pared 7 bases from V and 8 bases from J, leaving 15 bases between. The length of the CDR3 is 13 residues. This chain's CDR3 is CASSDIVLGELFF. The CDR3 DNA is TGTGCCAGCTCGGACATCGTTCTAGGGGAGCTGTTTTTT.

This chain connects TRBV6-2 or TRBV6-3 to TRBJ1-6; no firm D call. This CDR3 comprises 14 residues. V lost 2 bases, J lost 8 bases, and 10 bases lay in between. The germline CDR1 and CDR2 sequences are MNHEY and SVGEGT. CDR3 sequence (DNA): TGTGCCAGCAGTTACGACGGGAGGTATTCACCCCTCCACTTT. Protein: CASSYDGRYSPLHF.

This clonotype was seen repeatedly, ten times or more. The chain links TRBV27 to TRBJ1-2; 7 bases fit TRBD1. Per germline, CDR1 MNHEY and CDR2 SMNVEV (reference sequence). The CDR3 has 18 amino acids. V dropped 0 bases and J dropped 4; count of bases not matched to a gene: 14. In DNA form, the CDR3 reads TGTGCCAGCAGTTTATCGGGTGGTACCTTCGGGACAGTCTATGGCTACACCTTC. Its translation is CASSLSGGTFGTVYGYTF.

This clonotype appeared many times. This rearrangement joins TRBV6-1 to TRBJ2-7; 7 bases are shared with TRBD2. Germline lookup yields CDR1 MNHNS and CDR2 SASEGT. The CDR3 runs 15 residues. J was trimmed by 3 bases and V by 0 bases; bases with no gene match: 5. The CDR3 region is CASSEARGSNYEQYF. The CDR3 DNA reads TGTGCCAGCAGTGAAGCCCGCGGGAGTAACTACGAGCAGTACTTC.

This clonotype was picked up many times. The rearrangement links TRBV29-1 to TRBJ2-3, with 11 bases that match TRBD2. Germline values: CDR1 SQVTM, CDR2 ANQGSEA. V shed 7 bases and J 2 bases; nucleotides not matched to a gene: 5. The CDR3 length is 14 residues. Here the CDR3 DNA reads TGCAGCGAAACTAGCGGGAGAAACACAGATACGCAGTATTTT. It yields the protein CSETSGRNTDTQYF.

Ten or more counts support this clonotype. The CDR3 spells CASSFWDNSYNEQFF. The CDR3 DNA reads TGTGCCAGCAGTTTTTGGGACAACTCCTACAATGAGCAGTTCTTC. This chain joins TRBV27 and TRBJ2-1; tentative D call: TRBD1 (6 bases). Germline V gene sequence: CDR1 MNHEY, CDR2 SMNVEV (reference sequence). This CDR3 is built from 15 residues. V was shortened by 3 bases and J by 0 bases, with 9 bases between the two germline ends.

The sample holds many counts of this clonotype. As DNA, the CDR3 is TGTGCCAGCAGAACGGAGGAGCGAGAGACCCAGTACTTC. Translating gives CASRTEERETQYF. The genes are TRBV6-2 or TRBV6-3 and TRBJ2-5; TRBD2 is a possible D gene (5 bases). Trimming removed 6 bases from V and 4 bases from J, with 12 bases in between. The CDR3 is 13 residues long. Germline CDR1 is MNHEY and CDR2 is SVGEGT.

At least ten counts were recorded for this clonotype. The chain couples TRBV30 to TRBJ2-6, with no clear D. The CDR3 is 15 residues long. CDR1 and CDR2 (germline): GTSNPN, SVGIG (reference sequence). Trimming shortened V by 2 bases and J by 0 bases, and 8 bases separated the two germline ends. DNA of the CDR3: TGTGCCTGGAGTCCGGTGGGCTCTGGGGCCAACGTCCTGACTTTC. This codes for CAWSPVGSGANVLTF.

This clonotype was detected many times. The CDR3 protein is CASSVARTVDTQYF. CDR3 DNA: TGTGCCAGCAGCGTAGCTCGGACCGTAGATACGCAGTATTTT. The rearrangement links TRBV9 to TRBJ2-3; D is unclear. Trimming shortened V by 0 bases and J by 5 bases, and 10 bases separated the two germline ends. CDR3 length equals 14 residues. Germline CDR1 reads SGDLS; CDR2 reads YYNGEE. Drawing the rest from reference TRBV9 and TRBJ2-3, the complete variable domain is DSGVTQTPKHLITATGQRVTLRCSPRSGDLSVYWYQQSLDQGLQFLIQYYNGEERAKGNILERFSAQQFPDLHSELNLSSLELGDSALYFCASSVARTVDTQYFGPGTRLTVL.

This clonotype was picked up many times. The rearrangement uses TRBV27 and TRBJ2-1; 7 bases are a match to TRBD2. CDR3 length: 15 amino acids. From germline, CDR1 is MNHEY and CDR2 SMNVEV (reference sequence). After removal of 4 bases from V and 5 bases from J, the junction contained 8 bases not matched to a gene. The CDR3 loop reads CASSSLGLGNNEQFF. DNA of the CDR3: TGTGCCAGCAGTTCCCTCGGACTAGGTAACAATGAGCAGTTCTTC.

A remark on this clonotype: Given a much more abundant clone one base away, this may be a read error. This chain connects TRBV27 to TRBJ1-1; 11 positions match TRBD1. Germline CDR1 is MNHEY and CDR2 is SMNVEV (reference sequence). CDR3 length equals 15 residues. This CDR3 reads CVSSRLDRGLAEAFF. DNA for the CDR3: TGTGTCAGCAGTCGCCTGGACAGGGGGCTCGCTGAAGCTTTCTTT.

This clonotype was seen many times. The chain recombines TRBV10-3 with TRBJ2-7, with 9 nucleotides matching TRBD1. The CDR3 sequence is 17 residues long. Germline V gives CDR1 ENHRY, CDR2 SYGVKD. V trimming: 5 bases; J trimming: 2 bases; junction bases outside the gene matches: 13. The CDR3 nucleotides read TGTGCCATCAGTTATTGGGCCGGGACAGGGAGGACCTACGAGCAGTACTTC. Protein sequence: CAISYWAGTGRTYEQYF.

This clonotype showed up many times. The V call is TRBV20-1, the J call TRBJ2-7; 12 bases map to TRBD1. Germline-derived CDR1 and CDR2 are DFQATT and SNEGSKA (reference sequence). Trimming at V came to 4 bases and at J to 7 bases, leaving 5 bases not matched to a gene. CDR3 length: 13 residues. The DNA for the CDR3 is TGCAGTGCTACCGGGACAGGGGGCTGGGAGCAGTACTTC. Translation: CSATGTGGWEQYF.

The genes are TRBV5-6 and TRBJ1-2; D is unclear. Germline assignment: CDR1 SGHDT and CDR2 YYEEEE. The CDR3 is 12 residues long. Deletions cut 4 bases from V and 7 bases from J, with 11 bases between. In nucleotides, the CDR3 is TGTGCCAGCAGCCCCCGGATGTTTGGCTACACCTTC. This gives the protein CASSPRMFGYTF.

The CDR3 here is CASRRPADYEQFF. The CDR3 DNA reads TGTGCCAGCCGTAGACCAGCGGACTATGAGCAGTTCTTC. The chain joins TRBV27 to TRBJ2-1, with a weak D call TRBD2 (5 bases). Per the germline V gene, CDR1 is MNHEY and CDR2 is SMNVEV (reference sequence). V was cut by 8 bases and J by 8 bases, with 16 bases left in between. This CDR3 contains 13 residues.